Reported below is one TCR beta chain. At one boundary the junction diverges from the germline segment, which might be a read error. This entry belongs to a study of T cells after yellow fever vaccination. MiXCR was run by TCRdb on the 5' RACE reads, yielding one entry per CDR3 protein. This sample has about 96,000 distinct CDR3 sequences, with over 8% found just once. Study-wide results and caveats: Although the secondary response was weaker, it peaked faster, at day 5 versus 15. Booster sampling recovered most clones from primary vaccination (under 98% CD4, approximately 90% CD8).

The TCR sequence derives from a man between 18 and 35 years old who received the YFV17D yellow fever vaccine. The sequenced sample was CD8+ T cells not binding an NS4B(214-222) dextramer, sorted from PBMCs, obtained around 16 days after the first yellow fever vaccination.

As DNA, the CDR3 is TGCGCCAGCAGCTTGGGTCTAGGTATTCCGTCCTACAAGCAGTACTTC. Amino acid sequence: CASSLGLGIPSYKQYF. The chain uses TRBV5-1 and TRBJ2-7; D is ambiguous. Germline assignment: CDR1 SGHRS and CDR2 YFSETQ. This CDR3 is 16 amino acids long.